Below, one T cell receptor (beta chain) is given with its context. The antigen remains undetermined. The CDR3 consists of 15 residues. With V trimmed by 10 bases and J by 6 bases, 16 bases remained unmatched. Germline V CDR1 and CDR2: MNHEY, SMNVEV (reference sequence). The sample belongs to a study of somatic mutations in cytotoxic T cells in rheumatoid arthritis. Study-level results: Rheumatoid arthritis patients showed slight TRBV07 underrepresentation, and this was not adjusted for multiple comparisons.

The table came from immunoSEQ multiplex PCR; TCRdb's copy has only in-frame clones and leaves some out. This table holds 25,000 to 30,000 clones, about 87% found once. The origin of this receptor is an adult with rheumatoid arthritis. J is TRBJ2-7 and V is TRBV27; 9 bases map to TRBD1. Sequenced: CD8+ T cells sorted from blood. The CDR3 sequence: CATKPGETGGAEQYF. The CDR3 DNA follows: TGTGCCACCAAGCCCGGAGAGACAGGGGGAGCCGAGCAGTACTTC.